Listed below are T cell receptor beta chains from one sample, sequenced in a study of T cells expressing NK-cell markers. TCRdb re-called the 5' RACE reads; one entry per CDR3 protein, DNA not given. The sample table sets out over 150,000 distinct CDR3 sequences. Sample: blood T cells: a sorted CD56 or NKG2C T cell subset, CD4+ or CD8+ T cells, or bulk PBMC T cells (not recorded which). The receptor source for this set is a woman in her fifties or sixties in good health. The CDR3 runs from the conserved cysteine through the conserved F or W.

TRBJ2-7	TRBV6-1	CASSVWDSFYEQYF
TRBJ2-4	TRBV2	CASGDLSLAKNIQYF
TRBJ2-3	TRBV9	CASSVGTTSTDTQYF
TRBJ2-3	TRBV13	CASSLLRTGGPDTQYF
TRBJ2-1	TRBV27	CASSYMGLAGGYNEQFF
TRBJ1-5	TRBV5-5	CASSFGGGQPQHF
TRBJ2-3	TRBV13	CASSSVGTDTQYF
TRBJ2-6	TRBV4-1	CASSHRANVLTF
TRBJ2-1	TRBV4-1	CASSQLAGGRYNEQFF
TRBJ1-5	TRBV12-3/TRBV12-4	CASRETNQPQHF
TRBJ2-1	TRBV4-1	CASSLAATGGFPDNEQFF
TRBJ2-1	TRBV7-9	CASSPRAGGNEQFF
TRBJ1-4	TRBV5-1	CASSLGWRNNEKLFF
TRBJ2-7	TRBV7-9	CASSSPGQVRDEQYF
TRBJ2-1	TRBV6-5	CASSSGTTYNEQFF
TRBJ2-3	TRBV7-9	CASSLAWRDTQYF
TRBJ2-5	TRBV6-2/TRBV6-3	CASSNRDRNLQETQYF
TRBJ2-3	TRBV5-1	CASRRDLVLDTQYF
TRBJ2-3	TRBV7-6	CASSLIFGFSAASTDTQYF
TRBJ2-4	TRBV28	CASSFTTTHIQYF
TRBJ2-1	TRBV5-6	CASSLVIRYNEQFF
TRBJ2-6	TRBV7-2	CASNWDISGANVLTF
TRBJ1-1	TRBV5-6	CASSRLITGTEAFF
TRBJ2-5	TRBV13	CASSPLGDGTAKETQYF
TRBJ2-3	TRBV12-3/TRBV12-4	CASSWSGTDTQYF
TRBJ1-5	TRBV2	CASSPAGPQHF
TRBJ2-1	TRBV7-7	CASSRAEMGHEQFF
TRBJ2-7	TRBV29-1	CSAWDRGAYEQYF
TRBJ2-1	TRBV10-2	CASTRLAGDGEQFF
TRBJ2-2	TRBV10-3	CAISTGITGELFF
TRBJ2-3	TRBV12-3/TRBV12-4	CASTDYADTQYF
TRBJ1-6	TRBV30	CAWSDGSPLHF
TRBJ2-5	TRBV7-9	CASSMTSGSWWETQYF
TRBJ2-5	TRBV5-4	CASSLASSGWQETQYF
TRBJ2-7	TRBV5-1	CASSSRQGATSYEQYF
TRBJ2-1	TRBV4-1	CASSHGGLVFEQFF
TRBJ2-3	TRBV11-1	CASSLRGLAGLTDTQYF
TRBJ2-7	TRBV27	CASSLSRDTYSYEQYF
TRBJ1-1	TRBV4-1	CASSPAAGGPAEAFF
TRBJ2-7	TRBV5-1	CASSLRQGAYEQYF
TRBJ2-5	TRBV15	CATSRERQGQETQYF
TRBJ1-2	TRBV9	CASSVTGANYGYTF
TRBJ2-1	TRBV11-2	CASSYTGGLGNEQFF
TRBJ2-2	TRBV6-4	CASSDSAGGTGELFF
TRBJ1-2	TRBV12-5	CASASGTGEAYGYTF
TRBJ2-1	TRBV2	CASSPLARTGTDEQFF
TRBJ1-5	TRBV30	CAWSQRGRPQPQHF
TRBJ2-1	TRBV27	CASRSDATGGVHEQFF
TRBJ2-1	TRBV6-1	CASSEWGLAGFSQFF